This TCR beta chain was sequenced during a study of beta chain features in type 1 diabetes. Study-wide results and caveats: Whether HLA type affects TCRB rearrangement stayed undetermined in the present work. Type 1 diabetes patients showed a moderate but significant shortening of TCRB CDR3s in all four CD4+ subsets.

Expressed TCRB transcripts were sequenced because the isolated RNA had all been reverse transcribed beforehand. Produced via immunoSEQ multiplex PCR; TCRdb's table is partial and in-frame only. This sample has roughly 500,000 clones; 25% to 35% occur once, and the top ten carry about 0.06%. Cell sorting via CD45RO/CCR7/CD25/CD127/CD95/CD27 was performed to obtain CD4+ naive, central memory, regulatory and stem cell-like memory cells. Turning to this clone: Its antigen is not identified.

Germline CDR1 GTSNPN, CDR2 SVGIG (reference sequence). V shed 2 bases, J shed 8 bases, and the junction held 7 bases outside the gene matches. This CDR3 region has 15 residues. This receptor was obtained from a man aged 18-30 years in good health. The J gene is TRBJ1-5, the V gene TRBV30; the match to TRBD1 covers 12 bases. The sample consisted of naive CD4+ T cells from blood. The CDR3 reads CAWSSPGQGAKPQHF. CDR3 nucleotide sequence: TGTGCCTGGAGTTCACCGGGACAGGGGGCCAAGCCCCAGCATTTT.